One TCR beta chain is described in this entry. This sample is part of a study of blood T cell repertoires in COVID-19. For the study at large: COVID-19 samples, acute and convalescent, were from the United States, Italy and Spain. Sample material is recorded as cDNA or gDNA derived from T cells, B-cell-depleted T cells, or PBMCs.

CDR3 size: 16 residues. V lost 1 base to trimming and J lost 1 base, with 14 bases between them. The germline V gene encodes CDR1 SGHRS and CDR2 YFSETQ. Profiled with immunoSEQ multiplex PCR; TCRdb holds only in-frame clones, not every one. The table shows some 220,000 clones, with 80% occurring only once. The sequencing input was peripheral blood. The chain recombines TRBV5-1 with TRBJ1-1; no reliable D call. The sequence was obtained from a human donor in a cohort sampled during active COVID-19. CDR3 amino acids: CASSLSGLLRNTEAFF. For the CDR3, the DNA is TGCGCCAGCAGCTTGAGCGGACTCTTAAGGAACACTGAAGCTTTCTTT.